This T cell receptor (beta chain) was identified during a study of blood T cell repertoires in COVID-19. Looking at the study overall: The samples span acute and convalescent COVID-19 from the United States, Italy and Spain. In each case, the material was cDNA or gDNA derived from T cells, B-cell-depleted T cells, or PBMCs.

The germline V gene encodes CDR1 SGHTA and CDR2 FQGNSA. The CDR3 length is 13 residues. Germline trimming cut 1 base from V and 8 bases from J; bases unmatched to any gene: 0. In the study's own analysis: Amplification from reference gene primers served as the basis for estimated nucleated cell counts. Produced via immunoSEQ multiplex PCR; TCRdb's table is partial and in-frame only. V, J and clone size derive from that table, while D and trimming were established from the DNA sequence. The data contain around 150,000 clones, 80% to 90% of them singletons. The source is a man aged 65-85 years with acute or convalescent COVID-19. The J gene is TRBJ2-1, the V gene TRBV7-2, with 9 bases lining up with TRBD2. The specimen was peripheral blood. CDR3 DNA: TGTGCCAGCAGCTTAGTAGCGGGAGATGAGCAGTTCTTC. Translation gives CASSLVAGDEQFF. Drawing the rest from reference TRBV7-2 and TRBJ2-1, the complete variable domain is GAGVSQSPSNKVTEKGKDVELRCDPISGHTALYWYRQSLGQGLEFLIYFQGNSAPDKSGLPSDRFSAERTGGSVSTLTIQRTQQEDSAVYLCASSLVAGDEQFFGPGTRLTVL.